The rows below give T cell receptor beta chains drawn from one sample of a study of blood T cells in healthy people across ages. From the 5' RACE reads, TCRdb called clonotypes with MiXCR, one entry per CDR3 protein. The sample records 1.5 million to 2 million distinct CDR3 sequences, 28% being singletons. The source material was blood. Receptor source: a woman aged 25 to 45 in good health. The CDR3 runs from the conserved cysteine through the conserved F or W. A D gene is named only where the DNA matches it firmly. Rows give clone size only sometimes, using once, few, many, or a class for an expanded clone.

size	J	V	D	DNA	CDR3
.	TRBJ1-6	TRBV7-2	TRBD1	TGTGCCAGCAGCCTTGGGACAGGGTCCCATAATTCACCCCTCCACTTT	CASSLGTGSHNSPLHF
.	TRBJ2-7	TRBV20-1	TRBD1	TGCAGTGCTAGGGGACAGGGCGCAGAGCAGTACTTC	CSARGQGAEQYF
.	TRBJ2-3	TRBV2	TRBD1	TGTGCCAGGAGGTCCGGGACAGGGATCACAGATACGCAGTATTTT	CARRSGTGITDTQYF
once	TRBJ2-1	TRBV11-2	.	TGTGCCAGCAGCTTTAGCGCCCTTCCGCAGTTCTTC	CASSFSALPQFF
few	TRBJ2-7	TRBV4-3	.	TGCGCCAGCAGCCAAGATACGGTTTTCTTCTACGAGCAGTACTTC	CASSQDTVFFYEQYF
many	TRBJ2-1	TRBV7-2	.	TGTGCCAGCAGCTTAGGGTCTGGATCTGAGCAGTTCTTC	CASSLGSGSEQFF
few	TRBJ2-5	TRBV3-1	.	TGTGCCAGCAGCCAAGCGACCGAAGAGACCCAGTACTTC	CASSQATEETQYF
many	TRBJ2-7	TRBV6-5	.	TGTGCCAGCAGTTACTCGCGACAGGCCAACGAGCAGTACTTC	CASSYSRQANEQYF
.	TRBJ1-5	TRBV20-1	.	TGCAGTGCTAGAGATCGGGGATTCCAGTCCCAGCATTTT	CSARDRGFQSQHF
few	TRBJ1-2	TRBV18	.	TGTGCCAGCTCACCAGGGGGGGATGGACTCCATGGCTACACCTTC	CASSPGGDGLHGYTF
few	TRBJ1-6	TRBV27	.	TGTGCCAGCAGCCGACGGGACACTCTTACCCCCCTCCACTTT	CASSRRDTLTPLHF
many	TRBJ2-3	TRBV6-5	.	TGTGCCAGCAGTTACTCCGCTAGCCCCCAACCTGATGATACGCAGTATTTT	CASSYSASPQPDDTQYF
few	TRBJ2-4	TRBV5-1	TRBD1	TGCGCCAGCAGCCTGGACGGAGGACAGGGAGCCAAAAACATTCAGTACTTC	CASSLDGGQGAKNIQYF
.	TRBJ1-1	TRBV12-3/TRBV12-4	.	TGTGCCAGCAGGGGAACAGCCCTGAGGACTGAAGCTTTCTTT	CASRGTALRTEAFF
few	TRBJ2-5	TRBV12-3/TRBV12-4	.	TGTGCCAGCAGTCTTCGGGGCGACAAGTACTTC	CASSLRGDKYF
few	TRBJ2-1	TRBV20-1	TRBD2	TGCAGTGCTAGTTGGGGTGGCGGGGGTAACAATGAGCAGTTCTTC	CSASWGGGGNNEQFF